This TCR beta chain was obtained from a study of beta chain features in type 1 diabetes. Study-level findings and limits: Shortening that was moderate but significant affected the TCRB CDR3s of Type 1 diabetes patients in all four CD4+ subsets.

Since all of the isolated RNA was reverse transcribed, expressed TCRB transcripts were what got sequenced. The protocol was immunoSEQ multiplex PCR, while the TCRdb copy is restricted to in-frame clones and leaves out a portion. The table has 300,000 or so clones, approximately 9.7% seen once. In this sample, this clone turned up many times. Its antigen is as yet unknown. The sample comprised central memory CD4+ T cells from blood. This clonotype was sampled from a man in his thirties or forties with type 1 diabetes.

The CDR3, as DNA: TGTGCCAGCAGCTCTCTCCGGGACAGGGGATTTAATGAGCAGTTCTTC. It yields the protein CASSSLRDRGFNEQFF. V is TRBV7-2 and J is TRBJ2-1, with 10 positions matching TRBD1. V shed 4 bases and J 7 bases; nucleotides not matched to a gene: 10. CDR3 length: 16 residues. CDR1 and CDR2 (germline): SGHTA, FQGNSA.